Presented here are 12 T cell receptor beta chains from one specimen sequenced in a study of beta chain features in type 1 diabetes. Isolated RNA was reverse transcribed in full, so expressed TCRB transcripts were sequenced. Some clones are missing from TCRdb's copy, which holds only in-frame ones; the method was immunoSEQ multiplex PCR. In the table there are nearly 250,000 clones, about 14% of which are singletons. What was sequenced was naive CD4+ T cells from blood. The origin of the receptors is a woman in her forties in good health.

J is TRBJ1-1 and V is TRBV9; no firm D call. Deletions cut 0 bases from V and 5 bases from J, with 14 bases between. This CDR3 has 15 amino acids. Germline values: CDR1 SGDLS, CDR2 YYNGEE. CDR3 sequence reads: CASSVGRGLETEAFF. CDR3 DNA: TGTGCCAGCAGCGTAGGACGAGGGTTGGAAACTGAAGCTTTCTTT.

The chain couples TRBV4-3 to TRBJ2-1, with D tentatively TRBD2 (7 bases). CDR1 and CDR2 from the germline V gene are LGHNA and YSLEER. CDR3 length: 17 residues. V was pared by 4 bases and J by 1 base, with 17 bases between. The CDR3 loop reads CASSLGGHFRSYNEQFF. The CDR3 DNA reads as TGCGCCAGCAGCCTGGGGGGGCACTTTAGGTCCTACAATGAGCAGTTCTTC.

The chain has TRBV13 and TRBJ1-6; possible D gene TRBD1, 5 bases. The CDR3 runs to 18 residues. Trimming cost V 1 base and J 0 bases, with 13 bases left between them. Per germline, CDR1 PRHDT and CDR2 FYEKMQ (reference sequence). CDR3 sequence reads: CASSLAAGPSSYNSPLHF. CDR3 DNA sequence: TGTGCCAGCAGCTTAGCGGCAGGGCCTAGCTCCTATAATTCACCCCTCCACTTT.

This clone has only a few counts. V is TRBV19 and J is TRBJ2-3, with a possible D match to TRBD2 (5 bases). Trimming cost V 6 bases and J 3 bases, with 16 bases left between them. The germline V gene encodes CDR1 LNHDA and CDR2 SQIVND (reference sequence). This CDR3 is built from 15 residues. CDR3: CASRAEREGTDTQYF. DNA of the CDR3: TGTGCCAGTAGGGCAGAGAGGGAAGGAACAGATACGCAGTATTTT.

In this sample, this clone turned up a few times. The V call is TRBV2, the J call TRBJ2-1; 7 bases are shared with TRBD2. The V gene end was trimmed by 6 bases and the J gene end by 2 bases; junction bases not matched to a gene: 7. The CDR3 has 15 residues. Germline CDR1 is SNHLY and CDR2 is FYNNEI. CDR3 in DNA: TGTGCCAGCAGAACCCGGGACTACCCCTACAATGAGCAGTTCTTC. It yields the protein CASRTRDYPYNEQFF.

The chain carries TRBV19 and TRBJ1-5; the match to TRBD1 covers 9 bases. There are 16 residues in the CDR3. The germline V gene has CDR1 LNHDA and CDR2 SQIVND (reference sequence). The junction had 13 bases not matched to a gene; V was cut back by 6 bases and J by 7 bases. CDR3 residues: CASSPNIGTGKQPQHF. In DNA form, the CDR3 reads TGTGCCAGTAGCCCAAATATTGGGACAGGGAAGCAGCCCCAGCATTTT.

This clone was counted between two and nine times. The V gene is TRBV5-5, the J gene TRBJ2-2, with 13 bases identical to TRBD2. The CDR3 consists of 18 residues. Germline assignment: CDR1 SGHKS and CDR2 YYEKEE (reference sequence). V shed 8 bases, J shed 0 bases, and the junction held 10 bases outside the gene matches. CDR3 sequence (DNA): TGTGCCAGTAGAGGGACTAGCGGGGTGAACTCGAACACCGGGGAGCTGTTTTTT. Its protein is CASRGTSGVNSNTGELFF.

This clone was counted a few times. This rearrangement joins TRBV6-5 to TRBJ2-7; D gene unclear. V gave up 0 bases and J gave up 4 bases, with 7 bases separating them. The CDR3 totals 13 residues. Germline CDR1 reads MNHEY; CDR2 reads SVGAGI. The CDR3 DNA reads TGTGCCAGCAGTTACTCAAGAGCATACGAGCAGTACTTC. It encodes CASSYSRAYEQYF.

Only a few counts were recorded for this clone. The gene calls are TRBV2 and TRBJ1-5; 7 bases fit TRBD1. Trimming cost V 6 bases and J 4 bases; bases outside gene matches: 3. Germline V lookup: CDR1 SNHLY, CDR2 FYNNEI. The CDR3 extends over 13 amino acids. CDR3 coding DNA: TGTGCCAGCAGAGGACAGGTTAATCAGCCCCAGCATTTT. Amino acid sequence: CASRGQVNQPQHF. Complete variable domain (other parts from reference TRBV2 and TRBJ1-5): EPEVTQTPSHQVTQMGQEVILRCVPISNHLYFYWYRQILGQKVEFLVSFYNNEISEKSEIFDDQFSVERPDGSNFTLKIRSTKLEDSAMYFCASRGQVNQPQHFGDGTRLSIL.

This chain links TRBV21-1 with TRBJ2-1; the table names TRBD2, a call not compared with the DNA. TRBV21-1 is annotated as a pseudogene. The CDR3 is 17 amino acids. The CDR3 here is CASSKGTGLAEDNEQFF. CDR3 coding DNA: TGTGCCAGCAGCAAAGGGACGGGACTAGCGGAAGACAATGAGCAGTTCTTC.

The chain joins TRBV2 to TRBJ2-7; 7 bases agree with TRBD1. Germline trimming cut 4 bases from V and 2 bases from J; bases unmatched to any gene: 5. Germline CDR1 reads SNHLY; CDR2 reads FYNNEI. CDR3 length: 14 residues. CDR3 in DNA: TGTGCCAGCAGTGCCACCGGGACAGCCTACGAGCAGTACTTC. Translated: CASSATGTAYEQYF.

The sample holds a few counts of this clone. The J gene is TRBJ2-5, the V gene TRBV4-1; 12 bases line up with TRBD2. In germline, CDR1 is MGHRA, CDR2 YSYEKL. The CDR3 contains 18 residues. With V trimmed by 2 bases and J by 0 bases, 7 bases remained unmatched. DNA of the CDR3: TGCGCCAGCAGCCAACGACTAGCGGGGGCCGTGTACCAAGAGACCCAGTACTTC. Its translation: CASSQRLAGAVYQETQYF.